This T cell receptor beta chain was sequenced during a study of technical replicates of blood from a handful of donors. Profiled with immunoSEQ multiplex PCR; TCRdb holds only in-frame clones, not every one. The sample has under 70,000 clones, about 90% seen once. Per the germline V gene, CDR1 is SGHRS and CDR2 is YFSETQ. The CDR3 is made up of 14 amino acids. V lost 0 bases and J 2 bases, leaving 8 bases between the germline ends. The source is a human donor in good health. Sample: T cells isolated from PBMCs. This chain joins TRBV5-1 and TRBJ1-1; D gene unclear. CDR3 DNA: TGCGCCAGCAGCTTGGGAGGGTCCAACACTGAAGCTTTCTTT. Encoded protein: CASSLGGSNTEAFF.